Following are 9 T cell receptor beta chains from one sample sequenced in a study of blood T cell repertoires in COVID-19. TCRdb keeps only in-frame clones here, not all; method: immunoSEQ multiplex PCR. The sample contains some 150,000 clones, over 80% of which appear only once. Input material: peripheral blood. The receptor source for this set is a woman aged 45-65 years with acute or convalescent COVID-19.

The chain employs TRBV6-5 and TRBJ1-5; D gene unclear. Looked up from germline, CDR1 is MNHEY and CDR2 is SVGAGI. This CDR3 region has 15 residues. Trimming took 3 bases from V and 2 from J, leaving 11 bases between them. The CDR3 DNA reads as TGTGCCAGCAGTTATGGGAGGGAGGGCAATCAGCCCCAGCATTTT. The encoded protein is CASSYGREGNQPQHF.

This rearrangement joins TRBV9 to TRBJ1-5, with 7 nucleotides matching TRBD1. The CDR3 loop spans 15 amino acids. Trimming cost V 1 base and J 4 bases; bases outside gene matches: 5. The germline gives CDR1 SGDLS, CDR2 YYNGEE. The CDR3, as DNA: TGTGCCAGCAGCGTACAGGCAGGGGGTAATCAGCCCCAGCATTTT. It specifies CASSVQAGGNQPQHF.

V gene TRBV5-1 combines with J gene TRBJ2-3, with 9 positions matching TRBD1. The CDR3 extends over 15 amino acids. Germline assignment: CDR1 SGHRS and CDR2 YFSETQ. Unmatched junction bases numbered 2, after V lost 0 bases and J lost 3 bases. The CDR3 spells CASSLDRGQTDTQYF. In nucleotides, the CDR3 is TGCGCCAGCAGCTTGGACAGGGGGCAAACAGATACGCAGTATTTT.

This CDR3 is CASSYGSVDTEAFF. Written as DNA, the CDR3 is TGTGCCAGCAGCTATGGCAGCGTTGACACTGAAGCTTTCTTT. The V gene is TRBV5-6, the J gene TRBJ1-1, with D unclear. Germline CDR1 is SGHDT and CDR2 is YYEEEE. The CDR3 is made up of 14 amino acids. V lost 3 bases, J lost 3 bases, and 12 bases lay in between. Full variable domain (outside the CDR3, taken from reference TRBV5-6 and TRBJ1-1): DAGVTQSPTHLIKTRGQQVTLRCSPKSGHDTVSWYQQALGQGPQFIFQYYEEEERQRGNFPDRFSGHQFPNYSSELNVNALLLGDSALYLCASSYGSVDTEAFFGQGTRLTVV.

A single count supports this clone. This chain connects TRBV7-3 to TRBJ2-1; no clear D gene. The CDR3 length is 15 residues. The V end was cut by 5 bases, the J end by 6 bases, with 17 bases between. CDR1 is SGHTA and CDR2 is FQGTGA in the germline V gene. The CDR3 DNA sequence: TGTGCCAGCAGCACCCGACACTCACCGCTCAATGAGCAGTTCTTC. Translated, it gives CASSTRHSPLNEQFF. The entire variable domain, with the rest obtained from reference TRBV7-3 and TRBJ2-1, is as follows: GAGVSQTPSNKVTEKGKYVELRCDPISGHTALYWYRQSLGQGPEFLIYFQGTGAADDSGLPNDRFFAVRPEGSVSTLKIQRTERGDSAVYLCASSTRHSPLNEQFFGPGTRLTVL.

The chain joins TRBV7-9 to TRBJ1-1, with TRBD1 matching over 7 bases. V lost 5 bases and J lost 0; bases outside the gene matches: 6. The length of the CDR3 is 15 residues. Germline V gene sequence: CDR1 SEHNR, CDR2 FQNEAQ (reference sequence). The CDR3 sequence is CASSATTGLNTEAFF. CDR3 coding DNA: TGTGCCAGCAGCGCGACGACAGGGCTGAACACTGAAGCTTTCTTT.

The chain joins TRBV24-1 to TRBJ2-1; TRBD2 matches 8 bases. The ends lost 6 bases at V and 3 bases at J; junction bases unmatched: 6. Germline CDR1 and CDR2: KGHDR and SFDVKD. This CDR3 comprises 15 residues. CDR3 bases: TGTGCCACCAGTACCGGGGGGGCCCTCTACAATGAGCAGTTCTTC. As protein: CATSTGGALYNEQFF.

A remark on this clone: The junction does not match germline at one end; this may be a read error. The chain has TRBV5-6 and TRBJ2-6; the D gene is possibly TRBD2 (6 bases). The CDR3 runs 18 residues. Germline V gene sequence: CDR1 SGHDT, CDR2 YYEEEE. CDR3 protein: CASRPPPREWSEANVLTF. CDR3 DNA: TGTGCCAGCAGGCCCCCGCCCCGGGAGTGGTCTGAGGCCAACGTCCTGACTTTC.

The chain links TRBV4-1 to TRBJ1-1; D gene unclear. Germline CDR1 and CDR2: MGHRA and YSYEKL. This CDR3 has 16 residues. Between the trimmed V and J ends, which lost 0 bases and 2 bases, there was a span of 13 bases. CDR3 sequence: CASSQDLQTPNTEAFF. CDR3 coding DNA: TGCGCCAGCAGCCAAGATCTGCAGACACCCAACACTGAAGCTTTCTTT.